This T cell receptor beta chain was found in a study of T cell repertoires in cytomegalovirus infection. Overall study context: Public TCR beta signatures were indicative of both CMV infection and a matching HLA type.

Regarding the study as a whole: Public TCR beta family frequency separated CMV-and-HLA carriers, including in an independent cohort.

From the reads, TCRdb called clonotypes with MiXCR, one entry per CDR3 protein. Of 570,000 or so distinct CDR3 sequences detected, 40% appear once; the ten largest clones hold about half. Germline-derived CDR1 and CDR2 are SGHKS and YYEKEE (reference sequence). V was cut by 3 bases and J by 8 bases, with 17 bases left in between. CDR3 size: 15 residues. Worth noting for this clonotype: The antigen is not known.

This sequence originates from a human donor in good health (CMV status not recorded). Some clones in this sample may be carry-over from other donors' samples. This material consisted of cultured PBMCs, taken from culture after CMV antigen stimulation. The J gene is TRBJ1-4, the V gene TRBV5-5, with D unresolved. CDR3 sequence: CASSSGPSPAEKLFF. DNA of the CDR3: TGTGCCAGCAGCTCCGGACCCTCCCCTGCGGAAAAACTGTTTTTT.